The T cell receptor beta chain under discussion was sequenced for a study of human T cells and chemical hapten exposure (dated by TCRdb to the early 2020s). Context from the whole study: For sensitization, 2% DPC in acetone was applied to a roughly 2 cm by roughly 2 cm area of upper inner arm skin. Patients additionally received weekly therapeutic DPC doses to the scalp throughout the roughly 24-week study period. Peripheral blood TCR repertoire changes were tracked in vivo in alopecia patients during primary and secondary sensitization to the hapten diphenylcyclopropenone (DPC). The mostly female patient cohort included alopecia areata with under or over 50% scalp involvement, alopecia totalis and alopecia universalis. Blood for TCR sequencing was provided by twenty-nine alopecia patients at one to four time points (pre-sensitization, 2, 6 and 24 weeks). Libraries were pooled for sequencing, and per-sample TCR yields varied mainly because of small differences in library volumes within the pool. Patch testing was done on the upper back using Finn chambers containing 0.01% DPC, and results were scored after 6 days according to International Contact Dermatitis Research Group standards. Blood samples were taken from patients before sensitization (week 0) and then at 2, 6 and about 24 weeks after DPC sensitization.

Beyond this particular receptor, the publication reports: Compared with pre-sensitization or healthy control sets, expanded TCRs formed significantly more large CDR3 similarity clusters, which is consistent with antigen-driven responses. The number of TCRs above 1 in 1000 frequency did not change with DPC sensitization; there was no evidence of global repertoire structure alterations. Repeated subsampling changed both the strength of the expansion versus patch-test correlation and the threshold at which the correlation became significant. A positive correlation was found between the number of PT1 expanded TCRs and patch test score, with significance reached at thresholds 8, 16 and 32 but not 4. Because every patient had alopecia, a presumed autoimmune disease, the patients' immune response might differ from that of healthy individuals.

The CDR3 covers 14 residues, taking in both the cysteine and the phenylalanine. CDR3 DNA is the only sequence kept; it has 42 bases, read in frame from the first base. Clipping removes 4 bases from V and 8 bases from J, with 4 as the unmatched junction base count. Sequences SGHRS (CDR1) and YFSETQ (CDR2) are obtained from the germline V gene. The time point label on this specimen signifies: pre-sensitization, week 0. The sample's treatment or condition label is to be understood as: therapeutic diphenylcyclopropenone sensitization with weekly scalp DPC. At every patch-test visit, the blood draw took place before the patch test was put on. Patients were eligible if aged 18 to 70, diagnosed with alopecia and judged suitable for DPC therapy, and pregnant patients were excluded. Total RNA was isolated from unfractionated whole blood collected in Tempus Blood RNA tubes. Library generation was performed with RACE. Sequenced on a NextSeq 500. During library preparation, unique molecular identifiers were attached to individual cDNA molecules so that TCRs could be counted quantitatively and reproducibly. From each blood RNA sample, both TCR alpha and TCR beta chains were sequenced. Per the original workflow: Samples had a median of about 96,000 TCRs, with a range from about 23,224 to 700,000. The Decombinator software suite was used to annotate V, J and CDR3 in the TCR reads. For the PS versus PT1 abundance plots, all samples were subsampled to the same number of TCRs (28,000). Expanded TCRs were defined as absent before sensitization and observed at least eight times at the 2-week time point. TCRdb trimmed public reads at Q25 via fastp, called clones via MiXCR and kept in-frame beta chains. Every CDR3 protein is listed once, alongside the most common genes and DNA of its rows. The authors' filters were not applied to this entry. This sample is represented by some 250,000 distinct CDR3 sequences; 7.7% of them were singletons. The ten largest clones represent 1.2% of the sample.

Comment on this clonotype: Its antigen target is currently unknown. Base quality data are lacking; no much larger clone is found one base away.

The TCR originated in a man between 18 and 35 years old with alopecia areata. Some clones in this sample may be carry-over from other donors' samples. The V and J segments used are TRBV5-1 and TRBJ2-3, and 13 junctional nucleotides match TRBD2. Source: whole blood, taken in connection with sensitization to the hapten diphenylcyclopropenone (DPC). This receptor has the CDR3 CASSAGLAGTTQYF. The nucleotides are TGCGCCAGCAGCGCGGGACTAGCGGGGACTACGCAGTATTTT.